Presented here are 24 T cell receptor beta chains from one specimen sequenced in a study of regulatory T cells in long-lasting Graves disease. Building the TCR beta libraries relied on iRepertoire HTBI primers, and CDR3 regions underwent Arm-PCR. TCRdb reprocessed the multiplex PCR reads with MiXCR, giving one entry per CDR3 protein. The repertoire holds 520,000 or so distinct CDR3 sequences, with approximately 12% as singletons. Time point given: newly diagnosed GD, antithyroid drugs for less than 3 months. Extracted PBMC RNA gave rise to the TCR library. Separately, the same data were catalogued under a study of T cells in Graves' hyperthyroidism and ophthalmopathy.

The starting material was peripheral blood mononuclear cells (PBMCs), obtained at new diagnosis, from a patient treated with antithyroid drugs. All receptors derive from a woman in her thirties with Graves disease.

This clonotype showed up just a few times. This sequence joins TRBV19 and TRBJ2-7, with D uncertain. The germline gives CDR1 LNHDA, CDR2 SQIVND (reference sequence). The CDR3 spans 13 residues. The ends were cut back, 3 bases at V and 3 bases at J, with 9 bases in the middle. This CDR3 is CASSIGANYEQYF. CDR3 in DNA: TGTGCCAGTAGTATTGGTGCGAACTACGAGCAGTACTTC.

This clonotype was observed a few times. V gene TRBV18 combines with J gene TRBJ1-5, with 10 bases identical to TRBD1. The CDR3 extends over 15 amino acids. Germline loops: CDR1 KGHSH, CDR2 LQKENI. Trimming took 2 bases from V and 4 from J; bases not matched to a gene: 2. CDR3 loop: CASSPGTGANQPQHF. DNA of the CDR3: TGTGCCAGCTCACCAGGGACAGGGGCAAATCAGCCCCAGCATTTT.

This clonotype was counted at least ten times. The V call is TRBV7-3, the J call TRBJ2-1; 13 bases are a match to TRBD2. Germline V gene lookup returns CDR1 SGHTA and CDR2 FQGTGA. The CDR3 runs 16 residues. With V trimmed by 2 bases and J by 5 bases, 3 bases remained unmatched. The CDR3 sequence is CASSLAGTSGNNEQFF. CDR3 nucleotides: TGTGCCAGCAGCTTAGCCGGGACTAGCGGGAACAATGAGCAGTTCTTC. Looking up the rest from reference TRBV7-3 and TRBJ2-1 gives the full variable domain: GAGVSQTPSNKVTEKGKYVELRCDPISGHTALYWYRQSLGQGPEFLIYFQGTGAADDSGLPNDRFFAVRPEGSVSTLKIQRTERGDSAVYLCASSLAGTSGNNEQFFGPGTRLTVL.

This clonotype was counted between two and nine times. V and J are TRBV20-1 and TRBJ2-5, with D hard to call. The CDR3 runs to 12 residues. Trimming shortened V by 0 bases and J by 10 bases, and 12 bases separated the two germline ends. The germline V gene encodes CDR1 DFQATT and CDR2 SNEGSKA (reference sequence). Here the CDR3 reads CSAREIHYDQYF. Written as DNA, the CDR3 is TGCAGTGCTAGAGAGATTCACTACGACCAGTACTTC.

Many counts were recorded for this clonotype. The chain carries TRBV12-3 or TRBV12-4 and TRBJ2-7; TRBD2 aligns across 7 bases. V was clipped by 1 base and J by 2 bases; unmatched bases: 11. This CDR3 comprises 17 residues. The CDR3 nucleotides read TGTGCCAGCAGTTTAGGGGGAGGGCCATCGTCCCCCTACGAGCAGTACTTC. Translation gives CASSLGGGPSSPYEQYF.

This chain joins TRBV20-1 and TRBJ2-3; TRBD2 is a possible D gene (6 bases). This CDR3 is 15 amino acids long. Deletions cut 1 base from V and 0 bases from J, with 11 bases between. Germline assignment: CDR1 DFQATT and CDR2 SNEGSKA (reference sequence). CDR3 sequence (DNA): TGCAGTGCTAGAGCGGCAGGGACTAGCACAGATACGCAGTATTTT. This translates into CSARAAGTSTDTQYF.

The chain uses TRBV3-1 and TRBJ2-7; 13 bases are a match to TRBD2. The CDR3 is 17 amino acids. V was clipped by 3 bases and J by 3 bases; unmatched bases: 8. Germline V gene sequence: CDR1 LGHDT, CDR2 YNNKEL (reference sequence). In nucleotides, the CDR3 is TGTGCCAGCAGCCATTGGACTAGCGGGAGATCGGGCTACGAGCAGTACTTC. Its protein product is CASSHWTSGRSGYEQYF.

This clonotype has a count of ten or more. The V gene is TRBV11-3, the J gene TRBJ2-1, with 12 bases lining up with TRBD2. Germline V gives CDR1 SGHNT, CDR2 YENEEA. CDR3 length equals 14 residues. The V gene end was trimmed by 7 bases and the J gene end by 6 bases; junction bases not matched to a gene: 4. Here the CDR3 DNA reads TGTGCCAGCAAGCCTAGCGGGAGGGCCAATGAGCAGTTCTTC. Residues: CASKPSGRANEQFF.

This clonotype was observed many times. CDR3: CASSYSRAGAGEQETQYF. Here the CDR3 DNA reads TGTGCCAGCAGTTACTCGAGAGCTGGGGCAGGAGAACAAGAGACCCAGTACTTC. The gene calls are TRBV6-6 and TRBJ2-5; D perhaps matches TRBD1 (5 bases). The germline V gene has CDR1 MNHNY and CDR2 SVGAGI (reference sequence). The CDR3 consists of 18 residues. Trimming took off 0 bases at V and 2 bases at J, with 19 bases between the two ends.

This clonotype was recorded a few times. The chain recombines TRBV6-2 or TRBV6-3 with TRBJ2-2; possibly TRBD2 for D (7 bases). Germline CDR1 and CDR2: MNHEY and SVGEGT. The V gene lost 2 bases and the J gene lost 4 bases, with 17 bases spanning the gap. The CDR3 is made up of 17 amino acids. The CDR3 here is CASSYGGGRLVTGELFF. CDR3 sequence (DNA): TGTGCCAGCAGTTACGGGGGGGGGCGCTTAGTCACCGGGGAGCTGTTTTTT.

This clonotype came up many times. The chain is built from TRBV20-1 and TRBJ2-3, with TRBD2 matching 15 bases. V gave up 5 bases and J gave up 3 bases; unmatched junction bases: 0. CDR1 DFQATT and CDR2 SNEGSKA come from the germline V gene (reference sequence). CDR3 size: 14 residues. The CDR3 DNA sequence: TGCAGTGCTGGGACTAGCGGGAGGACAGATACGCAGTATTTT. Its protein product is CSAGTSGRTDTQYF.

This rearrangement joins TRBV7-2 to TRBJ2-1, with D maybe TRBD2 (6 bases). The CDR3 sequence is 18 residues long. The V end was cut by 5 bases, the J end by 4 bases, with 24 bases between. In germline, CDR1 is SGHTA, CDR2 FQGNSA. The CDR3 region has the DNA TGTGCCAGCAGCCCAAGCTTAGAGTCCGGGAGCGTTTACAATGAGCAGTTCTTC. Its protein is CASSPSLESGSVYNEQFF.

This clonotype occurred many times. The chain uses TRBV11-2 and TRBJ2-7; D is unresolved. Per germline, CDR1 SGHAT and CDR2 FQNNGV. V was cut by 4 bases and J by 9 bases, with 16 bases left in between. This CDR3 has 13 amino acids. In nucleotides, the CDR3 is TGTGCCAGCAGCTCATACCCCCTGGTCGGGCAGTACTTC. This translates into CASSSYPLVGQYF.

The table lists this clonotype with many counts. The chain is built from TRBV7-3 and TRBJ1-1, with D perhaps matching TRBD1 (6 bases). Trimming removed 7 bases at V and 6 bases at J, with 21 bases between. CDR3 length: 15 amino acids. Germline-derived CDR1 and CDR2 are SGHTA and FQGTGA. In DNA form, the CDR3 reads TGTGCCAGCAAGCAGGGCGGAACTAGGGGGTCTGAAGCTTTCTTT. Translation: CASKQGGTRGSEAFF.

This clonotype was recorded many times. The rearrangement links TRBV18 to TRBJ2-7; D possibly corresponds to TRBD2 (5 bases). The V end was cut by 3 bases, the J end by 0 bases, with 12 bases between. The length of the CDR3 is 15 residues. The V gene's germline CDR1 is KGHSH and CDR2 LQKENI. The CDR3 loop reads CASSPREKSSYEQYF. CDR3 DNA: TGTGCCAGCTCACCGAGGGAAAAGAGCTCCTACGAGCAGTACTTC.

This clonotype was picked up many times. This chain connects TRBV27 to TRBJ1-1; TRBD1 might be the D (5 bases). CDR1 and CDR2 from the germline V gene are MNHEY and SMNVEV (reference sequence). The CDR3 totals 13 residues. V was cut by 6 bases and J by 3 bases, with 11 bases left in between. The CDR3 spells CASSPGTYTEAFF. DNA for the CDR3: TGTGCCAGCAGCCCAGGGACCTACACTGAAGCTTTCTTT.

This clonotype was counted at least ten times. The rearrangement joins TRBV6-2 or TRBV6-3 to TRBJ2-3; D unclear. Per the germline V gene, CDR1 is MNHEY and CDR2 is SVGEGT. V was trimmed by 5 bases and J by 3 bases, leaving 9 bases between them. The CDR3 has 13 amino acids. This CDR3 reads CASSRIRTDTQYF. In DNA, the CDR3 is TGTGCCAGCAGTAGGATAAGAACAGATACGCAGTATTTT.

This clonotype was detected a few times. The chain combines TRBV7-2 with TRBJ2-1; D gene uncertain. The assigned J gene may be wrong: the sequence end matches TRBJ2-5 better. Germline V gene data show CDR1 as SGHTA and CDR2 as FQGNSA. The CDR3 covers 13 residues. This CDR3 reads CASSLNSGETQYF. CDR3 DNA sequence: TGTGCCAGCAGCTTAAATTCCGGGGAGACCCAGTACTTC.

The genes are TRBV7-2 and TRBJ1-3; a possible D gene is TRBD1 (5 bases). The CDR3 length is 17 residues. Germline V CDR1 and CDR2: SGHTA, FQGNSA. V was shortened by 2 bases and J by 0 bases, with 14 bases between the two germline ends. The DNA for the CDR3 is TGTGCCAGCAGCTTATTTTACTTAGGGGTCTCTGGAAACACCATATATTTT. Amino acids: CASSLFYLGVSGNTIYF.

The chain links TRBV10-2 to TRBJ2-1; TRBD2 aligns across 8 bases. This CDR3 has 14 amino acids. Trimming cost V 6 bases and J 2 bases; bases outside gene matches: 3. CDR1 and CDR2 from the germline V gene are WSHSY and SAAADI. The chain's CDR3 is CASRSSGPYNEQFF. DNA of the CDR3: TGCGCCAGCAGGTCTAGCGGGCCCTACAATGAGCAGTTCTTC.

This clonotype was seen a few times. This may be a read error: a much more frequent sequence differs by one nucleotide. This sequence joins TRBV11-3 and TRBJ2-5, with D unclear. The end of the DNA aligns better with TRBJ2-1, so the J call may be wrong. CDR1 is SGHNT, CDR2 YENEEA, per germline. The CDR3 extends over 16 amino acids. CDR3 loop: CASSLAPQDQSNEQFF. For the CDR3, the DNA is TGTGCCAGCAGCTTAGCCCCTCAGGACCAGAGCAATGAGCAGTTCTTC.

This clonotype appeared many times. The chain uses TRBV28 and TRBJ2-6; either TRBD1 or TRBD2 may fit D (5 bases each). This CDR3 comprises 15 residues. Trimming took off 3 bases at V and 2 bases at J, with 8 bases between the two ends. The germline CDR1 and CDR2 sequences are MDHEN and SYDVKM. The CDR3 region is CASSFGGPGANVLTF. In nucleotides, the CDR3 is TGTGCCAGCAGTTTTGGGGGTCCTGGGGCCAACGTCCTGACTTTC.

The V call is TRBV28, the J call TRBJ1-5; D might be TRBD1 (5 bases). Germline CDR1 reads MDHEN; CDR2 reads SYDVKM. The CDR3 length is 17 residues. V gave up 4 bases and J gave up 0 bases, with 16 bases separating them. Here the CDR3 reads CASSSGALAYSNQPQHF. CDR3 in DNA: TGTGCCAGCAGTTCCGGGGCACTTGCCTATAGCAATCAGCCCCAGCATTTT.

Points on this clonotype: This may be a read error, as it is one base from a much larger clone. V and J are TRBV12-3 or TRBV12-4 and TRBJ2-3; 7 positions match TRBD2. This CDR3 has 16 residues. J was trimmed by 2 bases and V by 4 bases; bases with no gene match: 9. The CDR3: CASSSGVAGYTDTQYF. In DNA, the CDR3 is TGTGCCAGCAGTTCAGGAGTAGCGGGTTACACAGATACGCAGTATTTT.